This is a list of T cell receptor beta chains from one sample in a study of T cell responses to AZD1222 COVID-19 vaccine. Some clones are missing from TCRdb's copy, which holds only in-frame ones; the method was immunoSEQ multiplex PCR. The sample has roughly 120,000 clones; around 89% are singletons. The sample in question was peripheral blood, obtained 28 days after the second AZD1222 dose. The receptors were sampled from an adult who received the AZD1222 COVID-19 vaccine. The CDR3 runs from the conserved cysteine through the conserved F or W. Fields, in order: clone size, V gene, J gene, D gene, CDR3 protein, CDR3 DNA. A D gene is named only where the DNA matches it firmly. The listing skips clone size in some rows; elsewhere it reads once, few, many or a size class.

clone_size: -
v_call: TRBV7-9
j_call: TRBJ2-7
d_call: -
cdr3_aa: CASSLIYEQYF
cdr3_nt: TGTGCCAGCAGCTTAATCTACGAGCAGTACTTC

clone_size: -
v_call: TRBV11-1
j_call: TRBJ2-7
d_call: -
cdr3_aa: CASSARTDSYEQYF
cdr3_nt: TGTGCCAGCAGCGCCAGGACCGATTCCTACGAGCAGTACTTC

clone_size: once
v_call: TRBV23-1
j_call: TRBJ1-5
d_call: TRBD1
cdr3_aa: CASSQDPRDRESNQPQHF
cdr3_nt: TGCGCCAGCAGTCAAGACCCCCGGGACAGGGAGAGCAATCAGCCCCAGCATTTT

clone_size: -
v_call: TRBV5-1
j_call: TRBJ2-3
d_call: TRBD2
cdr3_aa: CASSPRPSGGAGSDTQYF
cdr3_nt: TGCGCCAGCAGCCCTCGTCCTAGCGGGGGGGCCGGTTCAGATACGCAGTATTTT

clone_size: once
v_call: TRBV11-2
j_call: TRBJ2-7
d_call: TRBD2
cdr3_aa: CASSASFAGAYEQYF
cdr3_nt: TGTGCCAGCAGCGCCTCCTTTGCGGGGGCCTACGAGCAGTACTTC

clone_size: -
v_call: TRBV9
j_call: TRBJ2-3
d_call: -
cdr3_aa: CASSARAGAYTDTQYF
cdr3_nt: TGTGCCAGCAGCGCCCGGGCGGGGGCCTACACAGATACGCAGTATTTT

clone_size: -
v_call: TRBV29-1
j_call: TRBJ1-2
d_call: TRBD1
cdr3_aa: CSVDPGRQGAGGYTF
cdr3_nt: TGCAGCGTTGATCCGGGAAGACAGGGGGCGGGAGGCTACACCTTC

clone_size: -
v_call: TRBV4-3
j_call: TRBJ1-4
d_call: -
cdr3_aa: CASSQVDGGGKLFF
cdr3_nt: TGCGCCAGCAGCCAAGTGGACGGGGGTGGAAAACTGTTTTTT

clone_size: -
v_call: TRBV4-2
j_call: TRBJ2-1
d_call: TRBD2
cdr3_aa: CASSPQLGGASNEQFF
cdr3_nt: TGTGCCAGCAGCCCCCAGCTCGGGGGGGCTAGCAATGAGCAGTTCTTC

clone_size: few
v_call: TRBV5-1
j_call: TRBJ1-3
d_call: -
cdr3_aa: CASSFPRADTIYF
cdr3_nt: TGCGCCAGCAGCTTTCCCAGGGCGGACACCATATATTTT

clone_size: -
v_call: TRBV28
j_call: TRBJ1-2
d_call: -
cdr3_aa: CASSLGQRYGYTF
cdr3_nt: TGTGCCAGCAGTTTAGGCCAGCGCTATGGCTACACCTTC

clone_size: -
v_call: TRBV28
j_call: TRBJ2-7
d_call: TRBD2
cdr3_aa: CASSLLAETYEQYF
cdr3_nt: TGTGCCAGCAGTCTACTAGCGGAGACCTACGAGCAGTACTTC

clone_size: -
v_call: TRBV11-3
j_call: TRBJ1-6
d_call: TRBD1
cdr3_aa: CASSGRGQGNSPLHF
cdr3_nt: TGTGCCAGCAGCGGGCGAGGACAGGGGAATTCACCCCTCCACTTT

clone_size: -
v_call: TRBV28
j_call: TRBJ1-2
d_call: -
cdr3_aa: CASSSRAGGYTF
cdr3_nt: TGTGCCAGCAGCTCGAGGGCAGGAGGCTACACCTTC

clone_size: -
v_call: TRBV12-5
j_call: TRBJ2-4
d_call: -
cdr3_aa: CASGLGDSPAGRAKNIQYF
cdr3_nt: TGTGCTAGTGGTTTGGGGGACAGCCCCGCGGGACGAGCCAAAAACATTCAGTACTTC

clone_size: -
v_call: TRBV5-1
j_call: TRBJ2-3
d_call: -
cdr3_aa: CASSSTGLGSSGTQYF
cdr3_nt: TGCGCCAGCAGCTCTACGGGACTCGGGAGTTCGGGTACGCAGTATTTT

clone_size: -
v_call: TRBV28
j_call: TRBJ1-5
d_call: -
cdr3_aa: CASNHTGDNSNQPQHF
cdr3_nt: TGTGCCAGCAATCATACGGGGGATAACAGCAATCAGCCCCAGCATTTT

clone_size: -
v_call: TRBV4-1
j_call: TRBJ2-1
d_call: -
cdr3_aa: CASGRDNEQFF
cdr3_nt: TGCGCCAGCGGGCGGGACAATGAGCAGTTCTTC

clone_size: few
v_call: TRBV7-6
j_call: TRBJ1-6
d_call: -
cdr3_aa: CARLCSPLHF
cdr3_nt: TGTGCGAGGTTATGTTCACCCCTCCACTTT

clone_size: -
v_call: TRBV11-3
j_call: TRBJ2-2
d_call: -
cdr3_aa: CASSPGLWGRNTGELFF
cdr3_nt: TGTGCCAGCAGCCCCGGGCTCTGGGGTCGGAACACCGGGGAGCTGTTTTTT

clone_size: -
v_call: TRBV9
j_call: TRBJ2-7
d_call: -
cdr3_aa: CASSVSGWGEQYF
cdr3_nt: TGTGCCAGCAGCGTCTCGGGGTGGGGCGAGCAGTACTTC

clone_size: -
v_call: TRBV2
j_call: TRBJ2-1
d_call: -
cdr3_aa: CASSGLLQQSEQFF
cdr3_nt: TGTGCCAGCAGTGGGCTTTTGCAGCAGTCTGAGCAGTTCTTC

clone_size: -
v_call: TRBV29-1
j_call: TRBJ2-1
d_call: TRBD2
cdr3_aa: CSVPTSGSYNEQFF
cdr3_nt: TGCAGCGTACCGACTAGCGGGAGTTACAATGAGCAGTTCTTC

clone_size: -
v_call: TRBV18
j_call: TRBJ2-3
d_call: TRBD2
cdr3_aa: CASSPSGGITDTQYF
cdr3_nt: TGTGCCAGCTCACCTAGCGGGGGGATCACAGATACGCAGTATTTT

clone_size: -
v_call: TRBV28
j_call: TRBJ1-6
d_call: -
cdr3_aa: CASSLSGVRGGRGSPLHF
cdr3_nt: TGTGCCAGCAGTTTAAGCGGAGTCAGGGGAGGAAGAGGTTCACCCCTCCACTTT

clone_size: -
v_call: TRBV21-1
j_call: TRBJ1-2
d_call: -
cdr3_aa: CASSKVRDRGRGGYTF
cdr3_nt: TGTGCCAGCAGCAAGGTTAGGGACAGGGGGCGCGGTGGCTACACCTTC

clone_size: once
v_call: TRBV10-1
j_call: TRBJ1-6
d_call: -
cdr3_aa: CASSESEIGSPLHF
cdr3_nt: TGCGCCAGCAGTGAGTCGGAGATCGGTTCACCCCTCCACTTT

clone_size: -
v_call: TRBV2
j_call: TRBJ2-2
d_call: -
cdr3_aa: CASSENSNTGELFF
cdr3_nt: TGTGCCAGCAGTGAAAACAGCAACACCGGGGAGCTGTTTTTT

clone_size: once
v_call: TRBV5-1
j_call: TRBJ2-1
d_call: TRBD1
cdr3_aa: CASSLLQGNYNEQFF
cdr3_nt: TGCGCCAGCAGCTTGTTACAGGGGAACTACAATGAGCAGTTCTTC